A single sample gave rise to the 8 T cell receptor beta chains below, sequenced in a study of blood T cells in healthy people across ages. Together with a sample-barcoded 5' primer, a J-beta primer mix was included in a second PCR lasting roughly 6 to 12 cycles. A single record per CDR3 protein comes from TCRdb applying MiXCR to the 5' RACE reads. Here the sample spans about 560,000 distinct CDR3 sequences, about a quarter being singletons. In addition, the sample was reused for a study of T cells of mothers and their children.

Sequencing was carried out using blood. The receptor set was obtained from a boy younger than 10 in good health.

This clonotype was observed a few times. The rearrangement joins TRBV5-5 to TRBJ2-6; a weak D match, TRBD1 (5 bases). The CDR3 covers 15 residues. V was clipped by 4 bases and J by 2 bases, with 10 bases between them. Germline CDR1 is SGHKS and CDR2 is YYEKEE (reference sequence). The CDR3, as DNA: TGTGCCAGCAGCGCGCAGGGAACTGGGGCCAACGTCCTGACTTTC. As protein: CASSAQGTGANVLTF.

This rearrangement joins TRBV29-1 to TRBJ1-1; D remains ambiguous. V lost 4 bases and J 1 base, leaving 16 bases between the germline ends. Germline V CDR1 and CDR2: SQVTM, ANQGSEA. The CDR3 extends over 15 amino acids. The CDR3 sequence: CSVAKVGRSNTEAFF. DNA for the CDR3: TGCAGCGTTGCTAAAGTAGGGCGGTCGAACACTGAAGCTTTCTTT.

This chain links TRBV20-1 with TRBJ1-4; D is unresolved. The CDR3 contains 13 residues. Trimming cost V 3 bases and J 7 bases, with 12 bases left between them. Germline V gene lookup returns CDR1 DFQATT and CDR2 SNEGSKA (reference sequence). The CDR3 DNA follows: TGCAGTGCTAGCGCGAAGGGAGTTGAAAAACTGTTTTTT. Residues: CSASAKGVEKLFF.

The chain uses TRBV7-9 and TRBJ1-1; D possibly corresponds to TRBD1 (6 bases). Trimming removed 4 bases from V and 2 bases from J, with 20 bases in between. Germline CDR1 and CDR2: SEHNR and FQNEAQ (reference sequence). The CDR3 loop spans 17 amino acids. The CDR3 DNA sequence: TGTGCCAGCAGCTCCCACCCCCGGACAGAGAGTAACACTGAAGCTTTCTTT. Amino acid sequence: CASSSHPRTESNTEAFF. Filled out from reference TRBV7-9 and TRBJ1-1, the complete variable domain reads DTGVSQNPRHKITKRGQNVTFRCDPISEHNRLYWYRQTLGQGPEFLTYFQNEAQLEKSRLLSDRFSAERPKGSFSTLEIQRTEQGDSAMYLCASSSHPRTESNTEAFFGQGTRLTVV.

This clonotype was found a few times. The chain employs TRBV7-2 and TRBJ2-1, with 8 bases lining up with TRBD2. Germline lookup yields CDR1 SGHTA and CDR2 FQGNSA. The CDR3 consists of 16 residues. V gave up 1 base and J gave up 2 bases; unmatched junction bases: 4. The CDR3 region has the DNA TGTGCCAGCAGCTTAGAGGGTAGCGGGACCTACAATGAGCAGTTCTTC. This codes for CASSLEGSGTYNEQFF.

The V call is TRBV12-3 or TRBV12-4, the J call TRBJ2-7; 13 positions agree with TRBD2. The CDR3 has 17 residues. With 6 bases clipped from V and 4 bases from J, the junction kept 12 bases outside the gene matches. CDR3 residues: CASSLLGTSGAGYEQYF. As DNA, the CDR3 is TGTGCCAGCAGCCTACTCGGGACTAGCGGGGCCGGTTACGAGCAGTACTTC.

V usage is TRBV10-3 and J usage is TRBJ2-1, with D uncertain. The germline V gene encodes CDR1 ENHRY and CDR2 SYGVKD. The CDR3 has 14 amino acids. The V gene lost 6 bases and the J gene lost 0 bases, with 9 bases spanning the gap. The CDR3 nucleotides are TGTGCCATCAGGGACGGTAGCTCCTACAATGAGCAGTTCTTC. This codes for CAIRDGSSYNEQFF.

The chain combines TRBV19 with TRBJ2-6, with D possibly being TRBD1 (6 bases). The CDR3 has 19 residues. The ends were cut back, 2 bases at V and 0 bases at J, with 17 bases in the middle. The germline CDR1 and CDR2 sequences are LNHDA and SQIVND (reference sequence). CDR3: CASSIRGGDSYSGANVLTF. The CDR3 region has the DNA TGTGCCAGTAGTATAAGAGGGGGAGACAGTTACTCTGGGGCCAACGTCCTGACTTTC. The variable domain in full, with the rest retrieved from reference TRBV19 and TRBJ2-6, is DGGITQSPKYLFRKEGQNVTLSCEQNLNHDAMYWYRQDPGQGLRLIYYSQIVNDFQKGDIAEGYSVSREKKESFPLTVTSAQKNPTAFYLCASSIRGGDSYSGANVLTFGAGSRLTVL.